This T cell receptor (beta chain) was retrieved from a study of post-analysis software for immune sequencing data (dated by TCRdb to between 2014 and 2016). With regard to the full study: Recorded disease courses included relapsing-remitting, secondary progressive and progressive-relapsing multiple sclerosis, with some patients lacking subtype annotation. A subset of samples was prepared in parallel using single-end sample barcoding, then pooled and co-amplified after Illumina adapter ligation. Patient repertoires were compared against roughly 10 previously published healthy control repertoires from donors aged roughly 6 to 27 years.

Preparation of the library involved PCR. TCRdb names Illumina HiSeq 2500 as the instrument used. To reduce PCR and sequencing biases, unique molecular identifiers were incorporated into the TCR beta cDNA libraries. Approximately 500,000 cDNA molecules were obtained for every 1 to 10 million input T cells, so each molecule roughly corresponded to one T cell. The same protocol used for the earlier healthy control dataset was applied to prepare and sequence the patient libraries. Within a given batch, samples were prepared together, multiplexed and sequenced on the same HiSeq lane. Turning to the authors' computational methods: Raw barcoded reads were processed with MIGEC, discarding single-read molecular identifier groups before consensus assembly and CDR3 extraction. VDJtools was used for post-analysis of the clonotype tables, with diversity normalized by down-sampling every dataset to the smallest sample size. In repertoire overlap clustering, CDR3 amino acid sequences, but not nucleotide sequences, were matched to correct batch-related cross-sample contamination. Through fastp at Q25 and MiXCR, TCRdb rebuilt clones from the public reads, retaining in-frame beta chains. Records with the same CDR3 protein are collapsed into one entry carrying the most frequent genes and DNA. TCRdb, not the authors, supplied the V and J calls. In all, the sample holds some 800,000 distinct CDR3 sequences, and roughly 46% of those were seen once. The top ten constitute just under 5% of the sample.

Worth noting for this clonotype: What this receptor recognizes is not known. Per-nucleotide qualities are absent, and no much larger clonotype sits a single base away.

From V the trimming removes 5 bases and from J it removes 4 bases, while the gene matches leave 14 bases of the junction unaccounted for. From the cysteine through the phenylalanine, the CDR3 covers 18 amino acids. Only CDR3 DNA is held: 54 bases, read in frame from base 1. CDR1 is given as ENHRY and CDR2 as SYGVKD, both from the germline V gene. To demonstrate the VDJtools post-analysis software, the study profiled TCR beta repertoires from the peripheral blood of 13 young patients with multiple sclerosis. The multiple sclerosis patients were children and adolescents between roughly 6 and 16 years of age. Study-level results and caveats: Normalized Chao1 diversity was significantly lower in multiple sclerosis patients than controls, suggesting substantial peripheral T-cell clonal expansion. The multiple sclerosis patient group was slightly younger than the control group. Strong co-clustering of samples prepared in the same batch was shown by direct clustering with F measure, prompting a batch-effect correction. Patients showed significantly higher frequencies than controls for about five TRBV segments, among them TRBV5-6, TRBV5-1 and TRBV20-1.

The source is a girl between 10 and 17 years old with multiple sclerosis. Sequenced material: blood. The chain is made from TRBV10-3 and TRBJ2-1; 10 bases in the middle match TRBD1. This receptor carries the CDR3 CAISNPDLDRGNYNEQFF. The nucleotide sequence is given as TGTGCCATCAGTAATCCGGACCTGGACAGGGGGAATTACAATGAGCAGTTCTTC.